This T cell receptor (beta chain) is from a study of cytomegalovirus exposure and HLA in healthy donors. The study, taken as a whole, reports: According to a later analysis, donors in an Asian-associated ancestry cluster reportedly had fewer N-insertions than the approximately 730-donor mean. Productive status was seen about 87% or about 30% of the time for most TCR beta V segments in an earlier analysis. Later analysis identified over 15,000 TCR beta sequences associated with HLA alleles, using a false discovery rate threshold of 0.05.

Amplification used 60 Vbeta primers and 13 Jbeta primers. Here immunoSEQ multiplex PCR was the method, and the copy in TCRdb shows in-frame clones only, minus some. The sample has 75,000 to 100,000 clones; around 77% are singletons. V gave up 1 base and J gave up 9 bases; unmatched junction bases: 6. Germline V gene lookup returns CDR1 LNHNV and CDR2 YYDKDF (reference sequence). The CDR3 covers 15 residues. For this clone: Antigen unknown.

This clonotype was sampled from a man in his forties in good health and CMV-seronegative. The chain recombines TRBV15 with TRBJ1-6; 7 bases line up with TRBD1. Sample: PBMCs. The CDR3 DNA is TGTGCCACCAGCAGAGCGGGACAGAGTACTTCACCCCTCCACTTT. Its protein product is CATSRAGQSTSPLHF.